The sequence of this TCR beta chain was determined in a study of T cell responses to AZD1222 COVID-19 vaccine. Between the trimmed V and J ends, which lost 7 bases and 3 bases, there was a span of 16 bases. In germline, CDR1 is MNHNY, CDR2 SVGAGI (reference sequence). CDR3 length equals 14 residues. Generated by immunoSEQ multiplex PCR, the TCRdb table keeps only in-frame clones and is missing some. This table holds 130,000 or so clones, around 94% found once. The source is an adult in good health. The J gene is TRBJ2-7, the V gene TRBV6-6, with D possibly TRBD1 on 5 matching bases. This specimen was peripheral blood, taken on day 0 of AZD1222 vaccination. The CDR3 sequence is CASTNGAGNYEQYF. CDR3 sequence (DNA): TGTGCCAGCACAAATGGGGCAGGGAACTACGAGCAGTACTTC.